One sample yielded the 26 T cell receptor beta chains listed below, sequenced in a study of blood T cells in healthy people across ages. Together with a sample-barcoded 5' primer, a J-beta primer mix was included in a second PCR lasting about 7 to 11 cycles. TCRdb recomputed calls from the 5' RACE reads with MiXCR, one row per CDR3 protein. Of 600,000 or so distinct CDR3 sequences listed, around half are singletons. Sequenced sample: blood. Receptor source: a man older than 75 in good health.

This clonotype appeared once. The chain employs TRBV19 and TRBJ2-3; 8 bases line up with TRBD2. The germline CDR1 and CDR2 sequences are LNHDA and SQIVND (reference sequence). This CDR3 contains 16 residues. V shed 7 bases and J 6 bases; nucleotides not matched to a gene: 15. CDR3 loop: CASTFSGDRFWDTQYF. CDR3 bases: TGTGCCAGTACCTTTAGCGGGGATCGATTCTGGGATACGCAGTATTTT.

V is TRBV29-1 and J is TRBJ2-1; 8 nucleotides line up with TRBD2. The germline V gene encodes CDR1 SQVTM and CDR2 ANQGSEA. This CDR3 spans 12 amino acids. V lost 4 bases, J lost 10 bases, and 6 bases stayed unmatched. The CDR3 reads CSVGGLVGEQFF. CDR3 nucleotide sequence: TGCAGCGTTGGGGGACTAGTGGGCGAGCAGTTCTTC.

This clonotype appeared a few times. The rearrangement links TRBV10-3 to TRBJ2-5; either TRBD1 or TRBD2 may supply D (5 bases each). In germline, CDR1 is ENHRY, CDR2 SYGVKD. The length of the CDR3 is 15 residues. V was pared by 5 bases and J by 3 bases, with 16 bases between. The CDR3 DNA reads TGTGCCATCAGTTGGACTGGGGGTGCTGAAGAGACCCAGTACTTC. It yields the protein CAISWTGGAEETQYF.

This clonotype was found many times. The gene calls are TRBV6-5 and TRBJ1-5; D unresolved. Germline-derived CDR1 and CDR2 are MNHEY and SVGAGI. The CDR3 length is 15 residues. V was pared by 5 bases and J by 1 base, with 12 bases between. Written as DNA, the CDR3 is TGTGCCAGCAGTCCCCGGGTTCGGAGCAATCAGCCCCAGCATTTT. It codes for CASSPRVRSNQPQHF.

There are a few counts of this clonotype. The rearrangement joins TRBV27 to TRBJ2-1; perhaps TRBD1 as D (5 bases). The CDR3 spans 16 residues. Germline assignment: CDR1 MNHEY and CDR2 SMNVEV (reference sequence). The ends were cut back, 4 bases at V and 0 bases at J, with 13 bases in the middle. In DNA, the CDR3 is TGTGCCAGCAGTTCGAAGCGACAGTTCTCCTACAATGAGCAGTTCTTC. Encoded protein: CASSSKRQFSYNEQFF.

The chain links TRBV27 to TRBJ2-1, with 7 bases fitting TRBD2. The CDR3 totals 15 residues. Germline V CDR1 and CDR2: MNHEY, SMNVEV (reference sequence). The J segment lost 7 bases and the V segment lost 3 bases, leaving 9 bases of the junction unmatched. DNA for the CDR3: TGTGCCAGCAGTTTCGGGGGGATCATCATTAATGAGCAGTTCTTC. Its translation: CASSFGGIIINEQFF.

This clonotype has a single count. V is TRBV7-2 and J is TRBJ2-1, with unresolved D. Germline assignment: CDR1 SGHTA and CDR2 FQGNSA. The ends were cut back, 4 bases at V and 6 bases at J, with 13 bases in the middle. The CDR3 covers 14 residues. CDR3 bases: TGTGCCAGCAGCTCCTCTGGGCCTTCCAATGAGCAGTTCTTC. As protein: CASSSSGPSNEQFF.

This clonotype showed up just a few times. This rearrangement joins TRBV29-1 to TRBJ2-5, with D tentatively TRBD2 (6 bases). Between the trimmed V and J ends, which lost 3 bases and 5 bases, there was a span of 16 bases. This CDR3 has 14 residues. Germline V gene lookup returns CDR1 SQVTM and CDR2 ANQGSEA. The DNA for the CDR3 is TGCAGCGTTGAGCTGGAGGGTGGTTGGGAGACCCAGTACTTC. Protein sequence: CSVELEGGWETQYF.

This clonotype occurred a few times. This sequence joins TRBV7-9 and TRBJ2-2; unclear D gene. This CDR3 is built from 12 residues. Trimming removed 3 bases at V and 8 bases at J, with 7 bases between. Germline values: CDR1 SEHNR, CDR2 FQNEAQ (reference sequence). CDR3 bases: TGTGCCAGCAGCTTTGCCGGGGGGGAGCTGTTTTTT. Translation gives CASSFAGGELFF.

The chain employs TRBV6-6 and TRBJ2-2; 10 nucleotides line up with TRBD1. This CDR3 has 16 residues. Germline loops: CDR1 MNHNY, CDR2 SVGAGI (reference sequence). V was pared by 5 bases and J by 5 bases, with 8 bases of the junction left unmatched. The CDR3: CASSHRQGARTGELFF. The CDR3 DNA is TGTGCCAGCAGTCACCGACAGGGGGCCCGAACCGGGGAGCTGTTTTTT.

The CDR3 sequence: CASSLGQDSYGYTF. The CDR3 coding sequence is TGCGCCAGCAGCCTGGGCCAAGACAGTTATGGCTACACCTTC. V gene TRBV4-1 combines with J gene TRBJ1-2; possibly TRBD1 for D (5 bases). This CDR3 spans 14 amino acids. Trimming pared 4 bases from V and 5 bases from J, leaving 14 bases between. Germline V CDR1 and CDR2: MGHRA, YSYEKL.

This clonotype was seen repeatedly, ten times or more. The J gene is TRBJ1-2, the V gene TRBV4-2; possible D gene TRBD1, 5 bases. CDR3 length equals 13 residues. CDR1 is LGHNA and CDR2 is YNFKEQ in the germline V gene. Trimming stripped 6 bases from V and 5 bases from J, with 13 bases between. CDR3 sequence reads: CASRGDGGYGYTF. The CDR3 DNA is TGTGCCAGCAGGGGAGACGGGGGATATGGCTACACCTTC.

Only a few counts were recorded for this clonotype. The chain joins TRBV10-3 to TRBJ2-3, with TRBD2 matching 9 bases. Germline V gene lookup returns CDR1 ENHRY and CDR2 SYGVKD. V dropped 6 bases and J dropped 3; count of bases not matched to a gene: 4. The CDR3 sequence is 14 residues long. The CDR3 here is CAIRPGLATDTQYF. The CDR3 DNA follows: TGTGCCATCAGACCGGGACTAGCTACAGATACGCAGTATTTT.

A word on this clonotype: A much larger clone is a single base away; this may be a read error. This chain's CDR3 is CSTRYWEDYGYTF. DNA for the CDR3: TGCAGTACTAGGTATTGGGAGGACTATGGCTACACCTTC. The chain is built from TRBV20-1 and TRBJ1-2; D gene unclear. This CDR3 contains 13 residues. Germline V CDR1 and CDR2: DFQATT, SNEGSKA (reference sequence).

The chain links TRBV4-1 to TRBJ2-1; TRBD1 matches at 7 bases. The J call may be wrong; the DNA end is better matched by TRBJ2-7. CDR3 length: 16 residues. Per germline, CDR1 MGHRA and CDR2 YSYEKL. This CDR3 is CASSRTPGQTKQEQYF. The CDR3 coding sequence is TGCGCCAGCAGCCGAACTCCGGGACAGACGAAGCAGGAGCAGTACTTC.

The chain carries TRBV12-3 or TRBV12-4 and TRBJ1-1, with D possibly matching TRBD1 (6 bases). The CDR3 is 14 amino acids. V was shortened by 4 bases and J by 2 bases, with 11 bases between the two germline ends. Written as DNA, the CDR3 is TGTGCCAGCAGTTCCTACAGGGTAAACACTGAAGCTTTCTTT. This gives the protein CASSSYRVNTEAFF.

V and J are TRBV9 and TRBJ2-1; D is unclear. The CDR3 runs to 13 residues. V lost 1 base, J lost 8 bases, and 10 bases lay in between. The V gene's germline CDR1 is SGDLS and CDR2 YYNGEE. CDR3 loop: CASSVSAIDEQFF. The CDR3 coding sequence is TGTGCCAGCAGCGTATCTGCGATCGATGAGCAGTTCTTC.

The chain couples TRBV7-2 to TRBJ1-2, with 10 nucleotides matching TRBD1. This CDR3 has 15 residues. V lost 4 bases, J lost 4 bases, and 6 bases stayed unmatched. The V gene's germline CDR1 is SGHTA and CDR2 FQGNSA. DNA of the CDR3: TGTGCCAGCAGCTCGCAGACAGGGGGCACCTATGGCTACACCTTC. Translating it yields CASSSQTGGTYGYTF.

The genes are TRBV12-3 or TRBV12-4 and TRBJ2-4, with 9 bases lining up with TRBD1. The CDR3 sequence is 17 residues long. Germline trimming cut 1 base from V and 6 bases from J; bases unmatched to any gene: 10. CDR3: CASSLEGSGQGINIQYF. For the CDR3, the DNA is TGTGCCAGCAGTTTAGAAGGGAGCGGACAGGGGATAAACATTCAGTACTTC.

The V call is TRBV12-3 or TRBV12-4, the J call TRBJ2-5, with unresolved D. V lost 5 bases, J lost 1 base, and 8 bases lay in between. The CDR3 runs 13 residues. CDR3 nucleotide sequence: TGTGCCAGCAGTGTCACTTTCCAAGAGACCCAGTACTTC. Translating gives CASSVTFQETQYF.

The V and J genes are TRBV4-1 and TRBJ2-7; 10 bases are shared with TRBD1. The CDR3 has 15 residues. The ends lost 4 bases at V and 4 bases at J; junction bases unmatched: 7. Germline CDR1 MGHRA, CDR2 YSYEKL. The CDR3 here is CASSRGQGVGYEQYF. CDR3 nucleotide sequence: TGCGCCAGCAGCCGAGGACAGGGGGTTGGGTACGAGCAGTACTTC.

This clonotype was observed a handful of times. The chain couples TRBV20-1 to TRBJ2-7; no clear D. The CDR3 loop spans 12 amino acids. Trimming pared 2 bases from V and 1 base from J, leaving 6 bases between. Germline CDR1 DFQATT, CDR2 SNEGSKA (reference sequence). CDR3 DNA sequence: TGCAGTGCTAGACTGGAGTCCTACGAGCAGTACTTC. It encodes CSARLESYEQYF.

A few counts support this clonotype. The chain recombines TRBV20-1 with TRBJ2-5, with D perhaps matching TRBD2 (6 bases). This CDR3 contains 14 residues. Germline CDR1 and CDR2: DFQATT and SNEGSKA (reference sequence). The V and J ends lost 2 bases and 0 bases respectively, with 10 bases between them. CDR3 coding DNA: TGCAGTGCTAGACTAGCGCACAACCAAGAGACCCAGTACTTC. It translates to CSARLAHNQETQYF.

The rearrangement links TRBV7-2 to TRBJ1-2; possible D gene TRBD1, 5 bases. CDR1 is SGHTA, CDR2 FQGNSA, per germline. V was shortened by 5 bases and J by 1 base, with 14 bases between the two germline ends. CDR3 size: 15 residues. CDR3 amino acids: CASSLPGRINYGYTF. The CDR3 DNA reads TGTGCCAGCAGCCTCCCGGGGCGCATTAACTATGGCTACACCTTC. The variable domain in full, with the rest retrieved from reference TRBV7-2 and TRBJ1-2, is GAGVSQSPSNKVTEKGKDVELRCDPISGHTALYWYRQSLGQGLEFLIYFQGNSAPDKSGLPSDRFSAERTGGSVSTLTIQRTQQEDSAVYLCASSLPGRINYGYTFGSGTRLTVV.

This clonotype turned up a few times. V gene TRBV4-1 combines with J gene TRBJ2-1, with 14 positions matching TRBD2. Per germline, CDR1 MGHRA and CDR2 YSYEKL. The CDR3 covers 18 residues. The J segment lost 8 bases and the V segment lost 0 bases, leaving 9 bases of the junction unmatched. CDR3 amino acids: CASSQDLRGLAGEDEQFF. The CDR3 region has the DNA TGCGCCAGCAGCCAAGATCTGAGGGGACTAGCGGGGGAAGATGAGCAGTTCTTC.

The chain employs TRBV20-1 and TRBJ2-4, with 7 bases identical to TRBD1. Losses at the gene ends were 5 bases for V and 13 bases for J; bases not matched to a gene: 11. Germline values: CDR1 DFQATT, CDR2 SNEGSKA (reference sequence). This CDR3 is 12 amino acids long. The CDR3 loop is CSAQGDGRGQYF. The DNA for the CDR3 is TGCAGTGCTCAGGGGGACGGGCGTGGGCAGTACTTC.